The source of this T cell receptor (beta chain) is a study of blood T cell repertoires in COVID-19. Overall study context: There were acute and convalescent COVID-19 samples, and they came from the United States, Italy and Spain. Nucleic acid was either cDNA or gDNA, and it came from T cells, B-cell-depleted T cells, or PBMCs.

Source study methods: Amplification from reference gene primers served as the basis for estimated nucleated cell counts. Profiling relied on immunoSEQ multiplex PCR, and the TCRdb table lists in-frame clones only, not all of them. That table furnishes V, J and clone size, whereas the DNA furnished D and trimming. The repertoire holds about 190,000 clones, with roughly 85% as singletons. Germline V gene sequence: CDR1 SQVTM, CDR2 ANQGSEA. Trimming left V 6 bases short and J 4 bases short, with 13 bases between. The CDR3 runs 13 residues. This TCR was recovered from a woman aged 30 to 39 with acute or convalescent COVID-19. The gene calls are TRBV29-1 and TRBJ1-5, with a tentative D call TRBD1 (5 bases). The specimen sequenced was peripheral blood. The DNA for the CDR3 is TGCAGCGTAGTCTCGGGGGGGAATCAGCCCCAGCATTTT. Its protein is CSVVSGGNQPQHF.